The rows below give T cell receptor beta chains drawn from one sample of a study of blood T cell repertoires in COVID-19. TCRdb's table, derived via immunoSEQ multiplex PCR, lists solely in-frame clones and lacks some. The data show a few hundred thousand clones, with about 91% seen just once and under 8% held by the top ten. Sequencing was performed on peripheral blood. These receptors came from a woman aged 25 to 45 who had recovered from COVID-19. CDR3s include the opening cysteine and the closing phenylalanine or tryptophan. The D gene is left open where the match is weak. A clone size is listed for some rows: how often the clone was seen (once, few, many), or a class if it is expanded.

V gene	D gene	J gene	clone size	CDR3 length	CDR3 protein	CDR3 DNA
TRBV2	.	TRBJ1-1	.	13	CASGGEDSAKAFF	TGTGCCAGCGGGGGGGAAGACAGTGCTAAAGCTTTCTTT
TRBV15	.	TRBJ1-2	.	14	CATSLDRNNYGYTF	TGTGCCACCAGCTTAGACAGGAATAACTATGGCTACACCTTC
TRBV5-4	TRBD2	TRBJ2-3	.	19	CASSFPGARAGGSTDTQYF	TGTGCCAGCAGCTTCCCCGGTGCGCGAGCGGGAGGTAGCACAGATACGCAGTATTTT
TRBV2	.	TRBJ1-4	.	14	CAIAKTGPNEKLFF	TGTGCCATCGCGAAGACAGGTCCTAATGAAAAACTGTTTTTT
TRBV11-2	TRBD1	TRBJ2-1	.	16	CASSSGAGQGYNEQFF	TGTGCCAGCAGCTCGGGGGCGGGACAGGGCTACAATGAGCAGTTCTTC
TRBV12-3/TRBV12-4	.	TRBJ2-7	.	12	CASSFPGHEQYF	TGTGCCAGCAGTTTCCCAGGGCACGAGCAGTACTTC
TRBV15	TRBD1	TRBJ1-1	.	16	CATSRESTGMNTEAFF	TGTGCCACCAGCAGAGAGTCGACAGGGATGAACACTGAAGCTTTCTTT
TRBV27	TRBD1	TRBJ2-7	once	14	CASSPDRGPYEQYF	TGTGCCAGCAGTCCAGACAGGGGGCCTTACGAGCAGTACTTC
TRBV5-1	TRBD2	TRBJ2-1	.	14	CASTGLAGYNEQFF	TGCGCCTCCACGGGACTAGCGGGCTACAATGAGCAGTTCTTC
TRBV7-9	.	TRBJ1-5	.	14	CASSIGQLFQPQHF	TGTGCCAGCAGCATTGGACAGTTATTTCAGCCCCAGCATTTT
TRBV4-2	.	TRBJ2-2	.	16	CASSQDRTGNTGELFF	TGTGCCAGCAGCCAAGATAGGACGGGAAACACCGGGGAGCTGTTTTTT
TRBV4-1	TRBD1	TRBJ1-1	.	15	CASSQPGQGASEAFF	TGCGCCAGCAGCCAGCCGGGACAGGGGGCCTCTGAAGCTTTCTTT
TRBV9	.	TRBJ2-7	.	16	CASSVGITGGLYEQYF	TGTGCCAGCAGCGTAGGGATCACGGGGGGCTTATACGAGCAGTACTTC
TRBV6-6	.	TRBJ2-7	.	14	CASSSGLPPYEQYF	TGTGCCAGCAGTTCCGGACTGCCCCCCTACGAGCAGTACTTC
TRBV2	TRBD2	TRBJ2-2	.	14	CASRGLAGTGELFF	TGTGCCAGCAGGGGACTAGCGGGGACCGGGGAGCTGTTTTTT
TRBV6-4	.	TRBJ2-1	.	16	CASSDEYLGPKNEQFF	TGTGCCAGCAGTGACGAATACCTAGGTCCAAAGAATGAGCAGTTCTTC
TRBV7-8	TRBD1	TRBJ1-1	.	14	CASSIDRGLTEAFF	TGTGCCAGCAGTATAGACAGGGGGCTTACTGAAGCTTTCTTT
TRBV2	.	TRBJ1-1	.	11	CASSGRTEAFF	TGTGCCAGCAGTGGGCGGACAGAAGCTTTCTTT
TRBV27	.	TRBJ1-1	.	14	CASSLSARTYEAFF	TGTGCCAGCAGTTTATCGGCCAGGACTTATGAAGCTTTCTTT
TRBV28	TRBD1	TRBJ2-5	once	16	CASSFHDRVGQETQYF	TGTGCCAGCAGTTTCCACGACAGGGTGGGGCAAGAGACCCAGTACTTC